This TCR beta chain derives from a study of T cell responses to AZD1222 COVID-19 vaccine. Clones were read by immunoSEQ multiplex PCR, and TCRdb kept only the in-frame ones, dropping some. This table holds about 130,000 clones, around 94% found once. Study-level results: Donors were chiefly white British, with a greater number of females, and clonal diversity was perhaps underestimated. Two AZD1222 administrations were followed by greater Spike-specific TCR breadth and depth. Repertoires in all cases were sampled only once the peak T cell response had passed. Distributed over spike, vaccine-associated CD4 TCRs predominated at 160-218 and 743-854.

This clone was seen only once. The antigen remains unidentified. CDR3 length: 12 amino acids. The V gene's germline CDR1 is SNHLY and CDR2 FYNNEI. V shed 7 bases and J shed 3 bases, with 10 bases lying between them. The chain employs TRBV2 and TRBJ2-7; D possibly corresponds to TRBD2 (5 bases). The TCR was taken from an adult in good health. Sequencing used peripheral blood, obtained on day 0 of AZD1222 vaccination. The CDR3 coding sequence is TGTGCCAGCACAGCGGAAGGCTACGAGCAGTACTTC. Protein: CASTAEGYEQYF.